These 29 T cell receptor beta chains came from one sample sequenced in a study of T cell responses to AZD1222 COVID-19 vaccine. Clones were sequenced by immunoSEQ multiplex PCR, and TCRdb holds only the in-frame ones, with some missing. The sample has tens of thousands of clones, more than 75% seen once. The starting material was peripheral blood, obtained on day 0 of AZD1222 vaccination. These receptors originate from an adult in good health.

J is TRBJ1-6 and V is TRBV4-3, with D tentatively TRBD1 (5 bases). Germline V gene lookup returns CDR1 LGHNA and CDR2 YSLEER. The CDR3 sequence is 16 residues long. Trimming removed 0 bases at V and 7 bases at J, with 13 bases between. CDR3 sequence: CASSQDLPGSNSPLHF. The CDR3 nucleotides are TGCGCCAGCAGCCAAGATCTCCCAGGGTCCAATTCACCCCTCCACTTT.

The count of this clone is one. The rearrangement uses TRBV9 and TRBJ2-2, with 9 positions matching TRBD1. Germline V lookup: CDR1 SGDLS, CDR2 YYNGEE. Trimming took 3 bases from V and 5 from J; bases not matched to a gene: 8. The CDR3 is made up of 16 amino acids. CDR3 in DNA: TGTGCCAGCAGCGCAGCGGGACAGGGTGGGACCGGGGAGCTGTTTTTT. This encodes CASSAAGQGGTGELFF.

The J gene is TRBJ2-7, the V gene TRBV12-5; TRBD2 matches 11 bases. This CDR3 contains 16 residues. The germline V gene has CDR1 LGHNT and CDR2 FRNRAP. Trimming removed 7 bases from V and 5 bases from J; junction bases left unmatched: 13. The DNA for the CDR3 is TGTGCTAGTGCCCCCCCCGGACTAGCGGGTAACGACGAGCAGTACTTC. It is translated as CASAPPGLAGNDEQYF.

The chain carries TRBV4-1 and TRBJ2-6; D gene ambiguous. There are 11 residues in the CDR3. Germline lookup yields CDR1 MGHRA and CDR2 YSYEKL. Trimming stripped 8 bases from V and 1 base from J, with 0 bases between. CDR3 bases: TGCGCCAGCTCTGGGGCCAACGTCCTGACTTTC. As protein: CASSGANVLTF.

In regard to this clone: At one of its ends the junction is not consistent with the germline gene, which may arise from a read error. V usage is TRBV11-1 and J usage is TRBJ2-7, with D unclear. Looked up from germline, CDR1 is SGHAT and CDR2 is FQDESV (reference sequence). CDR3 length equals 13 residues. The CDR3 DNA reads TGTGCCAGCAGCTTAAATCCCTCCAACGAGCAGTACTTC. It is translated as CASSLNPSNEQYF.

This sequence joins TRBV5-5 and TRBJ1-2; D uncertain. Trimming pared 0 bases from V and 4 bases from J, leaving 13 bases between. From germline, CDR1 is SGHKS and CDR2 YYEKEE (reference sequence). The CDR3 length is 15 residues. The CDR3 protein is CASSLARGYSYGYTF. As DNA, the CDR3 is TGTGCCAGCAGCTTGGCTAGAGGGTATAGCTATGGCTACACCTTC.

The rearrangement joins TRBV18 to TRBJ2-7, with 10 bases that match TRBD1. From germline, CDR1 is KGHSH and CDR2 LQKENI. Trimming took 3 bases from V and 1 from J; bases not matched to a gene: 0. There are 14 residues in the CDR3. The CDR3 sequence is CASSPGQGSYEQYF. CDR3 DNA: TGTGCCAGCTCACCGGGACAGGGGTCCTACGAGCAGTACTTC. Full variable domain (remainder filled in from reference TRBV18 and TRBJ2-7): NAGVMQNPRHLVRRRGQEARLRCSPMKGHSHVYWYRQLPEEGLKFMVYLQKENIIDESGMPKERFSAEFPKEGPSILRIQQVVRGDSAAYFCASSPGQGSYEQYFGPGTRLTVT.

The rearrangement joins TRBV5-1 to TRBJ1-3, with TRBD1 as a possible D gene (5 bases). The germline V gene encodes CDR1 SGHRS and CDR2 YFSETQ. This CDR3 region has 14 residues. Deletions cut 3 bases from V and 0 bases from J, with 7 bases between. DNA for the CDR3: TGCGCCAGCAGCTCGGGGGGCTCTGGAAACACCATATATTTT. Translating it yields CASSSGGSGNTIYF.

This clone showed up just once. The chain links TRBV7-9 to TRBJ1-6; 7 bases are a match to TRBD1. The CDR3 length is 14 residues. Germline V gene sequence: CDR1 SEHNR, CDR2 FQNEAQ (reference sequence). Trimming took 3 bases from V and 8 from J; bases not matched to a gene: 4. CDR3: CASSLRQGDSPLHF. For the CDR3, the DNA is TGTGCCAGCAGCTTGCGGCAGGGGGATTCACCCCTCCACTTT.

The chain joins TRBV6-5 to TRBJ2-5, with D unresolved. Germline V gene sequence: CDR1 MNHEY, CDR2 SVGAGI. The V end lost 6 bases, the J end lost 5 bases, and 7 bases lay between the germline ends. CDR3 size: 11 residues. The CDR3 nucleotides are TGTGCCAGCAGATCCTGGGAGACCCAGTACTTC. Protein sequence: CASRSWETQYF.

The V and J genes are TRBV9 and TRBJ1-3; D is unresolved. The CDR3 length is 15 residues. Germline V gene data show CDR1 as SGDLS and CDR2 as YYNGEE. V dropped 4 bases and J dropped 0 bases, with 11 bases sitting between them. The chain's CDR3 is CASSPFHGSGNTIYF. The CDR3 bases are TGTGCCAGCAGCCCCTTCCACGGCTCTGGAAACACCATATATTTT.

The V and J genes are TRBV27 and TRBJ1-2; tentative D call: TRBD1 (6 bases). CDR1 and CDR2 from the germline V gene are MNHEY and SMNVEV (reference sequence). Trimming shortened V by 6 bases and J by 2 bases, and 16 bases separated the two germline ends. The CDR3 is made up of 15 amino acids. The CDR3 nucleotides read TGTGCCAGCAGGGTTTCTCCGGGACACAACTATGGCTACACCTTC. This sequence encodes CASRVSPGHNYGYTF.

The rearrangement joins TRBV6-5 to TRBJ2-2; 7 positions agree with TRBD1. V was pared by 4 bases and J by 5 bases, with 10 bases of the junction left unmatched. CDR3 length equals 16 residues. Per germline, CDR1 MNHEY and CDR2 SVGAGI. The CDR3 sequence: CASSFLRQGRTGELFF. CDR3 in DNA: TGTGCCAGCAGTTTTCTCCGACAGGGACGGACCGGGGAGCTGTTTTTT.

This CDR3 is CASSPSQGAAAGELFF. The CDR3, as DNA: TGTGCCAGCTCACCATCACAGGGGGCAGCGGCCGGGGAGCTGTTTTTT. The V call is TRBV18, the J call TRBJ2-2, with 9 bases lining up with TRBD1. Germline CDR1 is KGHSH and CDR2 is LQKENI. Trimming cost V 2 bases and J 6 bases; bases outside gene matches: 7. This CDR3 spans 16 amino acids. Supplemented by reference TRBV18 and TRBJ2-2, the full variable domain reads NAGVMQNPRHLVRRRGQEARLRCSPMKGHSHVYWYRQLPEEGLKFMVYLQKENIIDESGMPKERFSAEFPKEGPSILRIQQVVRGDSAAYFCASSPSQGAAAGELFFGEGSRLTVL.

Worth noting for this clone: The same CDR3 also results from other DNA sequences found in this sample. The rearrangement joins TRBV5-4 to TRBJ2-1, with 10 bases that match TRBD1. Germline CDR1 reads SGHNT; CDR2 reads YYREEE (reference sequence). With V trimmed by 4 bases and J by 1 base, 2 bases remained unmatched. CDR3 size: 15 residues. CDR3 sequence: CASSPGQGSYNEQFF. CDR3 DNA sequence: TGTGCCAGCAGCCCGGGACAGGGGTCCTACAATGAGCAGTTCTTC.

In this sample, this clone turned up once. The CDR3 bases are TGTGCCAGCAGCACCGGGACGACTTTGAATGAGCAGTTCTTC. Protein: CASSTGTTLNEQFF. The chain employs TRBV5-4 and TRBJ2-1; D might be TRBD1 or TRBD2, each matching 5 bases. The germline CDR1 and CDR2 sequences are SGHNT and YYREEE (reference sequence). Trimming removed 4 bases at V and 7 bases at J, with 15 bases between. CDR3 length equals 14 residues.

This rearrangement joins TRBV5-4 to TRBJ2-3; TRBD2 matches 11 bases. The CDR3 totals 16 residues. Losses at the gene ends were 3 bases for V and 1 base for J; bases not matched to a gene: 4. Germline V gene sequence: CDR1 SGHNT, CDR2 YYREEE (reference sequence). DNA of the CDR3: TGTGCCAGCAGCTACCGACTAGCGGGGCGCACAGATACGCAGTATTTT. Amino acids: CASSYRLAGRTDTQYF.

The genes are TRBV10-3 and TRBJ2-5; TRBD1 is a possible D gene (5 bases). This CDR3 has 14 amino acids. Trimming pared 3 bases from V and 7 bases from J, leaving 15 bases between. Germline loops: CDR1 ENHRY, CDR2 SYGVKD. The CDR3 region is CAISEVGPGSTQYF. CDR3 coding DNA: TGTGCCATCAGTGAAGTAGGTCCAGGGTCGACCCAGTACTTC.

V usage is TRBV7-9 and J usage is TRBJ1-5; perhaps TRBD1 as D (5 bases). The CDR3 has 15 residues. V was clipped by 1 base and J by 7 bases, with 14 bases between them. The germline CDR1 and CDR2 sequences are SEHNR and FQNEAQ (reference sequence). The CDR3: CASSLDGGPGQPQHF. CDR3 DNA: TGTGCCAGCAGCTTAGACGGGGGACCGGGGCAGCCCCAGCATTTT.

The chain employs TRBV27 and TRBJ2-1; 11 positions match TRBD2. The CDR3 is 16 residues long. Germline V gives CDR1 MNHEY, CDR2 SMNVEV (reference sequence). V was clipped by 3 bases and J by 5 bases; unmatched bases: 6. This CDR3 is CASSLVASGGHNEQFF. The CDR3 nucleotides are TGTGCCAGCAGTTTGGTGGCTAGCGGGGGGCACAATGAGCAGTTCTTC.

The rearrangement links TRBV24-1 to TRBJ1-2; 8 bases map to TRBD1. V dropped 7 bases and J dropped 4; count of bases not matched to a gene: 4. Germline-derived CDR1 and CDR2 are KGHDR and SFDVKD. The length of the CDR3 is 13 residues. The CDR3 loop reads CATRDREGYGYTF. CDR3 bases: TGTGCCACCAGGGACAGGGAAGGCTATGGCTACACCTTC.

This chain joins TRBV28 and TRBJ1-6; TRBD1 aligns across 8 bases. CDR3 length equals 15 residues. Unmatched junction bases numbered 7, after V lost 3 bases and J lost 9 bases. Germline V gives CDR1 MDHEN, CDR2 SYDVKM. The chain's CDR3 is CASSLQGALGSPLHF. In DNA form, the CDR3 reads TGTGCCAGCAGTTTGCAGGGGGCTTTAGGTTCACCCCTCCACTTT.

The chain recombines TRBV15 with TRBJ2-7; 7 positions match TRBD1. Losses at the gene ends were 4 bases for V and 7 bases for J; bases not matched to a gene: 7. The germline V gene has CDR1 LNHNV and CDR2 YYDKDF (reference sequence). CDR3 length equals 13 residues. The CDR3 loop reads CATSKSGGGEQYF. The CDR3 nucleotides are TGTGCCACCAGCAAGTCAGGGGGTGGTGAGCAGTACTTC.

The chain links TRBV20-1 to TRBJ1-2; D gene ambiguous. The V gene lost 3 bases and the J gene lost 2 bases, with 10 bases spanning the gap. The CDR3 is 13 residues long. The germline V gene encodes CDR1 DFQATT and CDR2 SNEGSKA (reference sequence). The CDR3 nucleotides read TGCAGTGCTAGTCCAGAAAGAAACTATGGCTACACCTTC. This sequence encodes CSASPERNYGYTF.

The genes are TRBV2 and TRBJ2-7; D unclear. Per the germline V gene, CDR1 is SNHLY and CDR2 is FYNNEI. Trimming removed 6 bases from V and 2 bases from J, with 14 bases in between. This CDR3 has 14 residues. Written as DNA, the CDR3 is TGTGCCAGCAGCGCTCCGGTGGCCACCTACGAGCAGTACTTC. Translation gives CASSAPVATYEQYF. The full variable domain, its missing parts supplied by reference TRBV2 and TRBJ2-7, is EPEVTQTPSHQVTQMGQEVILRCVPISNHLYFYWYRQILGQKVEFLVSFYNNEISEKSEIFDDQFSVERPDGSNFTLKIRSTKLEDSAMYFCASSAPVATYEQYFGPGTRLTVT.

The chain joins TRBV6-5 to TRBJ2-6, with 7 bases identical to TRBD1. Germline CDR1 MNHEY, CDR2 SVGAGI. This CDR3 has 15 amino acids. V gave up 7 bases and J gave up 2 bases; unmatched junction bases: 5. The CDR3 sequence: CASTETGPGANVLTF. The CDR3 bases are TGTGCCAGCACCGAGACAGGGCCTGGGGCCAACGTCCTGACTTTC.

The V call is TRBV20-1, the J call TRBJ1-1, with D hard to call. The CDR3 has 10 amino acids. The V and J ends lost 2 bases and 10 bases respectively, with 8 bases between them. Germline V gene sequence: CDR1 DFQATT, CDR2 SNEGSKA (reference sequence). CDR3 residues: CSARSPGAFF. In DNA form, the CDR3 reads TGCAGTGCTAGATCCCCCGGAGCTTTCTTT.

This sequence joins TRBV24-1 and TRBJ1-2, with a possible D match to TRBD1 (6 bases). The CDR3 contains 14 residues. The germline CDR1 and CDR2 sequences are KGHDR and SFDVKD. Trimming took 4 bases from V and 4 from J, leaving 12 bases between them. The CDR3 loop is CATSEAGAGYGYTF. For the CDR3, the DNA is TGTGCCACCAGTGAGGCAGGGGCGGGCTATGGCTACACCTTC.

This chain links TRBV5-6 with TRBJ2-3; perhaps TRBD1 as D (6 bases). V shed 2 bases and J shed 11 bases, with 27 bases lying between them. This CDR3 is 17 amino acids long. CDR1 SGHDT and CDR2 YYEEEE come from the germline V gene. This chain's CDR3 is CASSLGGGRTAQIGQYF. The CDR3 DNA follows: TGTGCCAGCAGCTTAGGTGGTGGGCGGACAGCCCAGATCGGGCAGTATTTT. Full variable domain (rest looked up from reference TRBV5-6 and TRBJ2-3): DAGVTQSPTHLIKTRGQQVTLRCSPKSGHDTVSWYQQALGQGPQFIFQYYEEEERQRGNFPDRFSGHQFPNYSSELNVNALLLGDSALYLCASSLGGGRTAQIGQYFGPGTRLTVL.